These 10 T cell receptor beta chains were sequenced from one sample in a study of patients and donors after allogeneic stem cell transplantation. Using its own MiXCR run on the RT-PCR reads, TCRdb lists one record per CDR3 protein. The repertoire consists of 920,000 or so distinct CDR3 sequences, with about a sixth occurring once and the leading ten covering approximately 5.9%. What was sequenced was blood, either unsorted or a sorted T cell fraction (not recorded which). The source of these receptors is a human donor who was either an allogeneic HSCT recipient or a stem cell or donor lymphocyte infusion donor (not recorded which). It is not recorded whose cells these are; they may come from a transplant donor.

The V call is TRBV9, the J call TRBJ2-2; no definite D call. The CDR3 loop spans 14 amino acids. Per germline, CDR1 SGDLS and CDR2 YYNGEE. V lost 0 bases and J lost 7, with 10 bases in between. CDR3 nucleotides: TGTGCCAGCAGCGTAGGGGCTAGTATCGGGGAGCTGTTTTTT. Encoded protein: CASSVGASIGELFF.

V usage is TRBV27 and J usage is TRBJ2-5, with 7 bases lining up with TRBD2. The CDR3 extends over 13 amino acids. Germline lookup yields CDR1 MNHEY and CDR2 SMNVEV (reference sequence). Trimming at V came to 6 bases and at J to 5 bases, leaving 6 bases not matched to a gene. The CDR3 nucleotides read TGTGCCAGCAGGGCCGGGGGGACGGAGACCCAGTACTTC. Protein sequence: CASRAGGTETQYF.

The chain uses TRBV11-2 and TRBJ2-7; 9 nucleotides agree with TRBD2. The CDR3 extends over 14 amino acids. The V gene end was trimmed by 5 bases and the J gene end by 1 base; junction bases not matched to a gene: 3. Germline CDR1 is SGHAT and CDR2 is FQNNGV. The CDR3 bases are TGTGCCAGCAGCGGAGGACTAGCGTCCTACGAGCAGTACTTC. It codes for CASSGGLASYEQYF.

This clonotype was seen at least ten times. Here the CDR3 DNA reads TGTGCCATAACGTCCGCGGGACAAGATACGCAGTATTTT. Its protein is CAITSAGQDTQYF. This sequence joins TRBV10-3 and TRBJ2-3, with D perhaps being TRBD1 or TRBD2 (6 bases each). The V end lost 9 bases, the J end lost 5 bases, and 15 bases lay between the germline ends. This CDR3 comprises 13 residues. Germline assignment: CDR1 ENHRY and CDR2 SYGVKD.

In its sample, this clonotype was seen a few times. The CDR3 coding sequence is TGTGCCAGCCAAGCTTACAGGGGCACCACTGAAGCTTTCTTT. It encodes CASQAYRGTTEAFF. V usage is TRBV13 and J usage is TRBJ1-1; 7 nucleotides match TRBD1. The V segment lost 8 bases and the J segment 4 bases; nucleotides outside the gene matches: 10. This CDR3 spans 14 amino acids. CDR1 is PRHDT, CDR2 FYEKMQ, per germline (reference sequence).

The V call is TRBV7-2, the J call TRBJ2-2, with no clear D. Trimming removed 5 bases from V and 4 bases from J, with 11 bases in between. From germline, CDR1 is SGHTA and CDR2 FQGNSA. This CDR3 is 14 amino acids long. Written as DNA, the CDR3 is TGTGCCAGCAGCACCCTCCGGGCCACCGGGGAGCTGTTTTTT. Encoded protein: CASSTLRATGELFF.

This clonotype turned up a few times. The chain has TRBV7-2 and TRBJ1-4; D might be TRBD1 (5 bases). Trimming removed 3 bases at V and 7 bases at J, with 12 bases between. CDR3 length: 14 residues. CDR1 is SGHTA and CDR2 is FQGNSA in the germline V gene. The CDR3 region is CASSLDPGSEKLFF. CDR3 in DNA: TGTGCCAGCAGCTTGGATCCAGGGAGTGAAAAACTGTTTTTT.

The V and J genes are TRBV7-3 and TRBJ2-7; perhaps TRBD1 as D (5 bases). The CDR3 contains 15 residues. V shed 5 bases and J shed 3 bases, with 17 bases lying between them. The germline CDR1 and CDR2 sequences are SGHTA and FQGTGA. This CDR3 reads CASSLGRGLNYEQYF. As DNA, the CDR3 is TGTGCCAGCAGCCTAGGTAGGGGTCTTAACTACGAGCAGTACTTC.

The chain couples TRBV7-6 to TRBJ1-1, with D possibly matching TRBD1 (5 bases). The CDR3 loop spans 14 amino acids. Trimming pared 6 bases from V and 7 bases from J, leaving 18 bases between. Germline CDR1 is SGHVS and CDR2 is FNYEAQ. The CDR3 loop is CASRAGFGVVEAFF. In DNA form, the CDR3 reads TGTGCCAGCAGAGCAGGGTTCGGAGTGGTTGAAGCTTTCTTT.

This clonotype was seen more than once but under ten times. This chain's CDR3 is CASSATTGARTDTQYF. CDR3 bases: TGTGCCAGCAGCGCTACCACGGGGGCCCGCACAGATACGCAGTATTTT. This chain connects TRBV9 to TRBJ2-3, with D perhaps TRBD1 or TRBD2 (6 bases each). From germline, CDR1 is SGDLS and CDR2 YYNGEE. CDR3 length: 16 amino acids. Trimming removed 3 bases at V and 1 base at J, with 15 bases between.